This T cell receptor beta chain stems from a study of cytomegalovirus exposure and HLA in healthy donors (dated by TCRdb to about 2017). For context, the study as a whole: According to an earlier analysis of around 600 of the donors, 150 million to 200 million T cells yielded roughly 110 million unique TCR beta sequences and less than 300 Gb of sequence data. An early release that covered some 630 HLA-typed donors contained about 290 gigabases of sequencing data and around 85 million unique TCR sequences. Of the 300 to 400 genotyped donors, about 80% fell in the genetic ancestry cluster associated with self-reported Caucasian donors. The study was designed to test whether signatures of past pathogen exposure could be identified by cataloging public T cell receptors. Using immunosequencing, the study profiled T cell repertoires from fewer than 700 subjects and related those repertoires to cytomegalovirus serostatus. Besides the first cohort of some 670 subjects, a separate validation cohort made up of roughly 130 different subjects was used. The study combined high-throughput TCR immunosequencing, statistical association of individual TCRs with disease status, and machine learning to predict cytomegalovirus infection status. In a later analysis, previously published TCR beta repertoires from 666 donors were re-analyzed and high-resolution HLA genotyping was added so that TCR occurrence patterns could be studied. Rather than drawing on any new phenotypic data, the later analysis identified candidate immune exposures from TCR beta sequences and the way those sequences occurred across donors. An earlier analysis of 587 of the donors used high-throughput TCR beta sequencing to judge whether each TCR beta V gene segment behaved as functional or pseudogenic. Donor age, sex, ethnicity and CMV serostatus were compiled together with the repertoire data. A later genetic analysis used genome-wide SNP genotypes for about 60% of the 666 donors, treating that subset as a discovery cohort. All discovery cohort repertoires had been generated on a single sequencing platform. Class I and class II HLA loci were covered by the typing at four-digit resolution. Typing coverage differed by locus: A, B, C, DRB1 and DQB1 were typed in roughly 629-630 donors, DQA1 in 500 to 550, DPA1 in some 610, and DPB1 in just under 490. Because of strong linkage in the cohort, four to six DR-DQ haplotypes were treated as single units for association and clustering. Across roughly 420 genotyped donors of the cohort, an average of about 220,000 unique TCR beta nucleotide sequences per donor were sequenced, and approximately 17% of those sequences were non-productive.

The research as a whole found: In a later analysis, most CMV-associated TCR beta chains were found to appear HLA-restricted, with HLA associations seemingly driven largely by CMV exposure. The classifier was reported to diagnose cytomegalovirus status with high specificity and sensitivity in both the original and validation cohorts. Because HLA typing was missing for some donors at each locus, association tests included only the typed subset. A later analysis reported that several top co-occurrence clusters appeared linked to parvovirus B19, influenza, CMV and Epstein-Barr virus. According to a later analysis, TCR association rates differed among HLA loci, with DRB1 alleles showing the most associated TCRs and HLA-C alleles showing the fewest. An association between a missense DCLRE1C variant and V-gene and J-gene trimming of TCR beta chains was found in a later genetic analysis and replicated in an independent cohort. The earlier analysis of some 540 of the donors excluded approximately 17 rarely observed V segments, including chromosome 9 orphons, because counts were too low. Sequencing depth was assumed to be roughly uniform across donors in the presence/absence analyses, though that assumption may not hold. In an earlier analysis of over 550 of the donors, most TCR beta V segments were observed in productive rearrangements about 87% or about 30% of the time, broadly matching IMGT annotations. Linkage disequilibrium might explain the correlated functional status among segregating V segments, but an unknown experimental factor could not be ruled out. Most TCR sequences were seen in very few donors, while some public TCRs were found in many individuals. In a later analysis, 15,000 to 20,000 TCR beta sequences were associated with specific HLA alleles at a false discovery rate of 0.05. Some IMGT-functional V segments, including TRBV6-2 and TRBV6-3, could not be distinguished by the 87-base-pair reads and were therefore excluded. In a later genetic analysis, fewer N-insertions in productive TCRs were reported among donors in an Asian-associated ancestry cluster than the roughly 700-donor mean. The authors suggested that the approach could potentially be extended to other disease states and immunological phenotypes. The sequencing pipeline was judged likely to have produced a cluster of highly shared sequence variants as a technical artifact. A total of about 150 TCR beta chains were listed by the study as associated with cytomegalovirus. The only immune exposure information available for the cohort was CMV serostatus. Assigning TCR associations to individual alleles was difficult when HLA alleles, especially DR and DQ, strongly co-occurred. Only TCR beta chains were sequenced in this cohort, and the absence of alpha or paired-chain data limited detectable features. A further reported finding was that TCR beta sequences accurately predicted the HLA-A and HLA-B alleles for most subjects in the first cohort. A few of the identified cytomegalovirus-associated TCR beta chains were confirmed in vitro to be specific for cytomegalovirus antigens. A later analysis found that HLA-associated TCR beta chains were more clonally expanded and had lower generation probabilities than equally common non-associated chains.

Note on this clone: Its antigen specificity is not known. No qualities accompany the bases; no much larger clone lies one base away.

The library relied on the immunoSEQ multiplex PCR assay. For the multiplex PCR, a mixture combining 60 forward primers for TCR Vbeta segments and 13 reverse primers for TCR Jbeta segments was used. A multiplex PCR assay on genomic DNA amplified the CDR3 region of rearranged TCR beta genes. On the Illumina HiSeq System, the amplified TCR beta libraries were sequenced as 87-base-pair reads. The study's own analysis went as follows. In a later analysis, tens of millions of unique TCR beta chains were counted across the roughly 670 repertoires, and about 9.9 million of these chains were shared by at least two donors. A nearest-neighbor algorithm error-corrected the raw reads and collapsed the reads into unique sequences, merging closely related sequences to remove PCR and sequencing errors. Alignment of CDR3 sequences to IMGT reference sequences was used to assign V, D and J gene segments. For a sequence to be retained, at least a six-nucleotide match to both a V gene segment and a J gene segment was required. Rearrangements were called productive when the CDR3 lacked stop codons and stayed in frame with V and J; all others were non-productive. Following IMGT convention, CDR3 was defined as the stretch from the second conserved V-encoded cysteine up to the conserved J-encoded phenylalanine. The earlier analysis of 500 to 600 of the donors excluded sequences that lacked an unambiguous match to a single V gene segment. In an earlier analysis of some 590 of the donors, a V segment was called functional when productive rearrangements were above 56.7%, and segregating when the standard deviation between donors exceeded 5%. A statistical classification framework was built for diagnosing cytomegalovirus status from the catalog of TCR beta chain sequences. A later analysis assigned V and J genes by comparing TCR nucleotide sequences with IMGT/GENE-DB human TR gene sequences. A later analysis assigned CDR3 sequences and most-parsimonious VDJ recombination scenarios with the TCRdist pipeline. In a later analysis, every TCR beta chain was defined by the combination of its CDR3 amino acid sequence and its V-gene family, and reads without a unique V-gene family were dropped. In a later analysis, several hundred highly shared, low-generation-probability nucleotide sequences were removed to address suspected cross-contamination and a sequencing artifact. In a later analysis, a clonal expansion index was calculated for each public chain from normalized within-repertoire ranks of inferred template counts. In a later analysis, generation probabilities were computed using a VDJ recombination model fitted to out-of-frame rearrangements, and the results were checked against IGoR. In a later analysis, hypergeometric tests were used to score TCR-TCR, TCR-HLA and TCR-CMV co-occurrence, with a repertoire-size bias correction applied to TCR pairs. In a later analysis, false discovery rates were estimated by permuting HLA or CMV assignments 20 times. In a later analysis, co-occurring TCRs were grouped with DBSCAN, and TCRdist sequence similarity was added when clustering was performed within HLA-allele-positive subsets. For co-occurrence clustering, repertoires with fewer than 30,000 or more than 120,000 public chains were excluded, along with five or six repertoires with anomalous nucleotide sharing. TCRdb carries this immuneACCESS record with in-frame sequences only. Its versions omit some clonotypes, under half of them owing to an unresolved V gene in the studies checked, with the rest unexplained. The DNA was the basis for D and trimming; V, J and clone size are from that table. Present in this sample are roughly 150,000 clones, 80% to 85% of which were seen just once. The leading ten clones occupy 8% to 10% of the sample.

The cohort was made up of under 800 healthy bone marrow donors. At the time of sampling, all cohort members were nominally healthy, though unrecorded immune exposures were likely present. The donor was CMV seropositive and was included in the group of 250 to 350 seropositive cohort members. Each donor provided a peripheral blood sample, and peripheral blood mononuclear cells were used for TCR beta sequencing. Genomic DNA extraction from the blood cell samples was performed with the Qiagen DNeasy Blood Extraction Kit. The CDR3 has 14 amino acids, counting the end cysteine and phenylalanine. The DNA shown is the 42-base CDR3, in frame from base 1. For CDR1 and CDR2, the germline V gene lists MDHEN and SYDVKM. Trimming at the junction amounts to 4 bases on V and 4 bases on J, and the germline ends lie 13 bases apart.

What was sequenced was PBMCs. The receptor was isolated from a male donor in good health and CMV-seropositive. The rearranged chain carries TRBV28 and TRBJ1-1; a tentative D call is TRBD1 (5 bases match). The CDR3 in this case is CASSYLGGGTEAFF. At the DNA level, the sequence is TGTGCCAGCAGTTACCTCGGGGGGGGCACTGAAGCTTTCTTT.